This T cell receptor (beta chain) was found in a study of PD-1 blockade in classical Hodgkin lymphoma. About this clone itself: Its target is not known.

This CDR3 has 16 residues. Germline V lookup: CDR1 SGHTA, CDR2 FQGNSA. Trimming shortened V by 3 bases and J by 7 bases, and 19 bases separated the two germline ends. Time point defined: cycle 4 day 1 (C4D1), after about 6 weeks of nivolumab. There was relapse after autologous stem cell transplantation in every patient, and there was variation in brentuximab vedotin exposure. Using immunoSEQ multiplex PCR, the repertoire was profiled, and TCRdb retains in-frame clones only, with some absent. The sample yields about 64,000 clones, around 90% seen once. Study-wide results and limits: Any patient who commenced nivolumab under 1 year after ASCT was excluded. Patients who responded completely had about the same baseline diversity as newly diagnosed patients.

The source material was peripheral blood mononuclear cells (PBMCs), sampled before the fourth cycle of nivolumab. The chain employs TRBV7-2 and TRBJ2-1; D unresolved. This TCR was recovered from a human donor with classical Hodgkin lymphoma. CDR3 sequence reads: CASSFFRSLSANEQFF. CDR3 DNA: TGTGCCAGCAGCTTTTTTAGGTCCCTTTCGGCGAATGAGCAGTTCTTC.